This TCR beta chain was identified during a study of T-cell reconstitution after alpha-beta-depleted transplantation in children (TCRdb year 2016). As for the study more broadly: Using TCR repertoire profiling, the study quantitatively followed how T-cell immune reconstitution unfolded in children after TCRalphabeta/CD19-depleted allogeneic hematopoietic cell transplantation.

Per the germline V gene, LGHNT is the CDR1 and FRNRAP is the CDR2. From the cysteine through the phenylalanine, the CDR3 covers 15 amino acids. Only CDR3 DNA remains: 45 bases, in frame from the first base. V has 3 bases trimmed and J has 5 bases trimmed; junction bases matching no gene number 4. The library was obtained by PCR. Sequencing was performed on an Illumina HiSeq 2500. TCR library preparation used molecular barcoding, with unique molecular identifiers applied to normalize quantification of the TCRbeta repertoire. TCRdb reanalyzed the raw reads on its own, using fastp at Q25 for trimming and MiXCR for clone calling, and kept in-frame beta chains. Here each entry gathers all rows of one CDR3 protein and keeps the most common genes and DNA. The sample profile shows about 610,000 distinct CDR3 sequences; more than 9% of them were found once. The leading ten clones occupy roughly 4% of the sample.

This clonotype was seen at least ten times. There is no known antigen for this receptor. Base qualities are not at hand, and no much larger clone is one base apart. The TCR sequence derives from a human donor who donated a stem cell graft to a child with acute myeloid leukemia. This specimen was PBMCs from the stem cell graft donor, taken from the stem cell graft. The sequence links TRBV12-5 to TRBJ2-1; 10 central nucleotides agree with TRBD2. The encoded CDR3 is CASGLGLAEDNEQFF. The DNA is TGTGCTAGTGGTTTAGGACTAGCGGAGGACAATGAGCAGTTCTTC.